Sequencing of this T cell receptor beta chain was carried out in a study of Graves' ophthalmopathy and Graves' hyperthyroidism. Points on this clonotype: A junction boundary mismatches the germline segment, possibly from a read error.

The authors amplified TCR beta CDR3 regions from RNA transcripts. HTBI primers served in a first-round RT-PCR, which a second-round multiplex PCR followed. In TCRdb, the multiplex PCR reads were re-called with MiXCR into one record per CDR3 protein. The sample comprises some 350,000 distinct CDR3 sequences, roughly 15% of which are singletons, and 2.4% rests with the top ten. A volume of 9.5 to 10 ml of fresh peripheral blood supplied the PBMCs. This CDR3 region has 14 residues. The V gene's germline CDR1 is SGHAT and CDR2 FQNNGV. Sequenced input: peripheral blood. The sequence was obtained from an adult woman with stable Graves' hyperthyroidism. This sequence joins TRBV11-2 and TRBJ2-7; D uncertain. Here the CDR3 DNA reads TGTGCCAGCAGCTTAGAAATACTTACCTACGATCAGTACTTC. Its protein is CASSLEILTYDQYF.